This T cell receptor beta chain was found in a study of blood T cell repertoires in COVID-19. As for the study in general: Acute and convalescent COVID-19 specimens originated in the United States, Italy and Spain. PBMCs, B-cell-depleted T cells, or T cells provided the cDNA or gDNA that made up the material.

Authors' data handling: Reference gene primers were amplified, and this amplification served to estimate nucleated cell counts. Clones were read by immunoSEQ multiplex PCR, and TCRdb kept only the in-frame ones, dropping some. V and J calls plus clone size are reproduced from that table; the DNA served to infer D and trimming. The sample shows around 130,000 clones, around 83% of them seen only once. Trimming took 4 bases from V and 1 from J; bases not matched to a gene: 12. Looked up from germline, CDR1 is SGHTA and CDR2 is FQGNSA. CDR3 size: 17 residues. The chain couples TRBV7-2 to TRBJ1-2; TRBD1 matches at 7 bases. The sequence derives from a man in his forties with active or convalescent COVID-19. The sample taken for sequencing was peripheral blood. In nucleotides, the CDR3 is TGTGCCAGCAGCTCGGACAGGCCACTGGCGTATAACTATGGCTACACCTTC. Translation gives CASSSDRPLAYNYGYTF.